This is a list of T cell receptor beta chains from one sample in a study of blood T cell repertoires in COVID-19. The repertoire was sequenced with immunoSEQ multiplex PCR; TCRdb's copy has only in-frame clones and lacks some. The sample includes hundreds of thousands of clones, roughly 90% seen only once; the top ten take about 3%. The sequenced sample was peripheral blood. These TCRs come from a woman aged 30 to 39 with COVID-19, enrolled during active disease. Both conserved end residues are part of each CDR3. A D gene is named only where the DNA matches it firmly. Rows give clone size only sometimes, using once, few, many, or a class for an expanded clone.

CDR3aa,CDR3nt,d_gene,v_gene,abundance,j_gene
CASSLDSGGDSYEQYF,TGTGCCAGCAGCTTAGATTCAGGCGGGGACTCCTACGAGCAGTACTTC,.,TRBV7-2,.,TRBJ2-7
CASSASDRVWLRQETQYF,TGTGCCAGCAGTGCCTCGGACAGGGTCTGGCTACGCCAAGAGACCCAGTACTTC,.,TRBV21-1,few,TRBJ2-5
CASRQAWAGTGELFF,TGTGCCAGCAGGCAGGCCTGGGCCGGTACCGGGGAGCTGTTTTTT,.,TRBV6-5,.,TRBJ2-2
CAWSGWGDRVQTGELFF,TGTGCCTGGAGTGGCTGGGGGGATCGTGTTCAGACCGGGGAGCTGTTTTTT,.,TRBV30,.,TRBJ2-2
CATSRVGGGAYNEQFF,TGTGCCACCAGCAGAGTTGGCGGGGGTGCCTACAATGAGCAGTTCTTC,TRBD2,TRBV15,once,TRBJ2-1
CASSQPQLHF,TGTGCCAGCAGTCAACCGCAGCTCCACTTT,.,TRBV12-3/TRBV12-4,.,TRBJ1-6
CASSSGTGNTEAFF,TGTGCCAGCAGTTCCGGGACAGGGAACACTGAAGCTTTCTTT,TRBD1,TRBV6-5,.,TRBJ1-1
CASRTSGGAFGQFF,TGTGCCAGCAGGACTAGCGGGGGGGCTTTCGGGCAGTTCTTC,TRBD2,TRBV11-2,.,TRBJ2-1
CASSFNSGARETQYF,TGTGCCAGCAGCTTCAATTCGGGTGCCCGGGAGACCCAGTACTTC,.,TRBV11-3,.,TRBJ2-5
CASGSRGNQPQHF,TGTGCCAGCGGAAGCCGGGGCAATCAGCCCCAGCATTTT,.,TRBV28,.,TRBJ1-5
CASSLPAGGGTQYF,TGTGCCAGCAGCTTACCCGCCGGGGGAGGGACCCAGTACTTC,.,TRBV11-2,.,TRBJ2-5
CASSFLGLAGVEQFF,TGTGCCAGCAGTTTCCTCGGGCTAGCGGGAGTCGAGCAGTTCTTC,TRBD2,TRBV27,.,TRBJ2-1
CASSQDPPRVNTGELFF,TGCGCCAGCAGCCAAGATCCCCCCAGGGTGAACACCGGGGAGCTGTTTTTT,.,TRBV4-1,.,TRBJ2-2
CASSRLAGGSSDTQYF,TGTGCCAGCAGCCGGCTAGCGGGGGGGTCTTCCGATACGCAGTATTTT,TRBD2,TRBV7-2,few,TRBJ2-3
CASSLGERHQPQHF,TGTGCCAGCAGCTTGGGGGAGCGTCATCAGCCCCAGCATTTT,.,TRBV5-6,.,TRBJ1-5
CASSLYPGAGNIQYF,TGTGCCAGCAGCCTATATCCGGGAGCAGGCAACATTCAGTACTTC,.,TRBV7-2,.,TRBJ2-4
CASSVDTHNEQFF,TGCGCCAGCAGCGTCGACACCCACAATGAGCAGTTCTTC,.,TRBV5-1,.,TRBJ2-1
CATSRDGRTLNTGELFF,TGTGCCACCAGCAGAGATGGGAGGACACTCAACACCGGGGAGCTGTTTTTT,.,TRBV15,.,TRBJ2-2
CASRRTGEYSEQYF,TGTGCCAGCAGACGGACAGGGGAATATTCGGAGCAGTACTTC,TRBD1,TRBV28,.,TRBJ2-7
CASSYSSGKDEQYF,TGTGCCAGCAGTTACTCTTCGGGTAAAGACGAGCAGTACTTC,.,TRBV6-5,few,TRBJ2-7
CASSLGATGEQFF,TGTGCCAGCAGCTTGGGGGCGACGGGGGAGCAGTTCTTC,.,TRBV7-8,.,TRBJ2-1
CASSLRGNQPQHF,TGTGCCAGCAGCTTACGGGGAAATCAGCCCCAGCATTTT,.,TRBV7-8,few,TRBJ1-5
CASSLAHTASSYNEQFF,TGTGCCAGCAGCTTAGCGCACACCGCTAGCTCCTACAATGAGCAGTTCTTC,.,TRBV7-6,.,TRBJ2-1
CASSTRDTETQYF,TGTGCCAGCAGTACCCGGGACACAGAGACCCAGTACTTC,.,TRBV27,.,TRBJ2-5
CASRLAVRQAGELFF,TGTGCAAGTCGCTTAGCTGTGAGACAGGCCGGGGAGCTGTTTTTT,.,TRBV12-2,.,TRBJ2-2
CASSAAGQGIPEAFF,TGTGCCAGCAGCGCCGCTGGACAGGGGATACCTGAAGCTTTCTTT,TRBD1,TRBV2,.,TRBJ1-1
CASSHTPGQDRGFF,TGTGCCAGCAGCCATACCCCGGGACAAGACCGCGGGTTCTTC,.,TRBV7-2,.,TRBJ2-1
CASSLERQAYNEQFF,TGTGCCAGCAGCTTAGAGAGACAGGCCTACAATGAGCAGTTCTTC,.,TRBV11-3,.,TRBJ2-1
CASSRPGGDEQFF,TGTGCTAGCAGCCGTCCTGGAGGCGATGAGCAGTTCTTC,.,TRBV7-7,.,TRBJ2-1
CASSPTLAGSSYNEQFF,TGTGCCAGCTCACCCACTTTAGCGGGGAGCTCCTACAATGAGCAGTTCTTC,TRBD2,TRBV18,.,TRBJ2-1
CASSQLLAGHNEQFF,TGTGCCAGCAGCCAATTGCTAGCGGGGCACAATGAGCAGTTCTTC,TRBD2,TRBV16,.,TRBJ2-1